This TCR beta chain was sequenced during a study of blood T cell repertoires in COVID-19. As for the study in general: The analysed material was cDNA or gDNA that came from T cells, B-cell-depleted T cells, or PBMCs.

Germline V gene sequence: CDR1 SGHAT, CDR2 FQDESV (reference sequence). The length of the CDR3 is 13 residues. The V gene lost 1 base and the J gene lost 4 bases, with 8 bases spanning the gap. On this clone itself: Different DNA sequences within this sample yield the same CDR3.

Sequenced by immunoSEQ multiplex PCR; TCRdb stores in-frame clones only, minus some. This sample carries 450,000 or so clones, nearly 90% of them seen once, and the ten largest clones take 0.75% to 0.9%. The chain recombines TRBV11-1 with TRBJ2-7; D gene uncertain. The sample taken for sequencing was peripheral blood. The receptor's source is a man younger than 30 with COVID-19, enrolled during active disease. The CDR3 reads CASSLGQFYEQYF. DNA for the CDR3: TGTGCCAGCAGCTTAGGGCAGTTTTACGAGCAGTACTTC. Supplemented by reference TRBV11-1 and TRBJ2-7, the full variable domain reads EAEVAQSPRYKITEKSQAVAFWCDPISGHATLYWYRQILGQGPELLVQFQDESVVDDSQLPKDRFSAERLKGVDSTLKIQPAELGDSAMYLCASSLGQFYEQYFGPGTRLTVT.